This TCR beta chain was captured by sequencing in a study of Graves' ophthalmopathy and Graves' hyperthyroidism. There are many counts of this clonotype. RNA transcripts served as template for amplifying TCR beta CDR3 sequences. HTBI primers were employed in first-round RT-PCR, then a second-round multiplex PCR followed. MiXCR, applied by TCRdb to the multiplex PCR reads, yields one record per CDR3 protein. The sample lists roughly 36,000 distinct CDR3 sequences; about half were seen once. The TCR sequence derives from an adult woman with stable Graves' hyperthyroidism. Sequenced: peripheral blood.

DNA for the CDR3: TGCAGCGTGGGACAGGGGACCCTTAACTATGGCTACACCTTC. This sequence encodes CSVGQGTLNYGYTF. The V and J genes are TRBV29-1 and TRBJ1-2, with TRBD1 matching 10 bases. Germline V lookup: CDR1 SQVTM, CDR2 ANQGSEA. The J segment lost 1 base and the V segment lost 6 bases, leaving 5 bases of the junction unmatched. The CDR3 covers 14 residues.